This T cell receptor (beta chain) was identified in a study of T cell repertoires in cytomegalovirus infection. Study context: CMV epitopes, recently identified HLA-C-restricted and well-studied HLA-B-restricted, were used. An indication of both CMV infection and matching HLA type came from public TCR beta signatures. Overall study results and limits: Dominating the ex vivo response were TCR beta clonotypes that were CMV-specific and HLA-C-restricted. Using cumulative public TCR beta family frequency, the authors identified those who carried CMV together with the relevant HLA.

V lost 4 bases and J lost 3, with 13 bases in between. The CDR3 is 15 amino acids. Germline V gene lookup returns CDR1 LGHNA and CDR2 YSLEER. TCRdb called the reads again in MiXCR, with one record for every CDR3 protein. The profile shows approximately 300,000 distinct CDR3 sequences, 20% to 30% of them singletons. This clonotype was counted at least ten times. Its antigen is unidentified. V and J are TRBV4-3 and TRBJ1-3; D is perhaps TRBD1 (5 bases). Sequenced here: cultured PBMCs, sampled from culture after CMV antigen stimulation. This clonotype was sampled from a human donor in good health (CMV status not recorded). Some clones in this sample may be carry-over from other donors' samples. The CDR3 region has the DNA TGCGCCAGCAGCCGCGGGACTTGGAATGGAAACACCATATATTTT. It is translated as CASSRGTWNGNTIYF.